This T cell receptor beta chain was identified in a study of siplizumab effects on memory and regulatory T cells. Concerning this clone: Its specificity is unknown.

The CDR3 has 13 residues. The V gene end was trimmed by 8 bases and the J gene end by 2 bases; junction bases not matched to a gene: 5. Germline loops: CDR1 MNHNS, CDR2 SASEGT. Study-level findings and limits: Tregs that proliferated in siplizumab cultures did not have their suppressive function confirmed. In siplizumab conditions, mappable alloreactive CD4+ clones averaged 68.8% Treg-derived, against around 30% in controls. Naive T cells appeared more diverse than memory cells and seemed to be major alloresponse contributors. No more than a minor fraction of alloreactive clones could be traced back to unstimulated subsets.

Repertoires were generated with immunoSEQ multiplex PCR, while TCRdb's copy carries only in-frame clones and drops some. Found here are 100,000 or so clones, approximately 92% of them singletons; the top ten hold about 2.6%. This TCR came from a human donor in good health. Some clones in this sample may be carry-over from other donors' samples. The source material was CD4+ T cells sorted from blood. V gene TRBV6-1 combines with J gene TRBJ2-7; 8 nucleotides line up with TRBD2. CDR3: CASSGTSPYEQYF. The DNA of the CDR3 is TGTGCCAGCTCCGGGACTAGTCCCTACGAGCAGTACTTC.